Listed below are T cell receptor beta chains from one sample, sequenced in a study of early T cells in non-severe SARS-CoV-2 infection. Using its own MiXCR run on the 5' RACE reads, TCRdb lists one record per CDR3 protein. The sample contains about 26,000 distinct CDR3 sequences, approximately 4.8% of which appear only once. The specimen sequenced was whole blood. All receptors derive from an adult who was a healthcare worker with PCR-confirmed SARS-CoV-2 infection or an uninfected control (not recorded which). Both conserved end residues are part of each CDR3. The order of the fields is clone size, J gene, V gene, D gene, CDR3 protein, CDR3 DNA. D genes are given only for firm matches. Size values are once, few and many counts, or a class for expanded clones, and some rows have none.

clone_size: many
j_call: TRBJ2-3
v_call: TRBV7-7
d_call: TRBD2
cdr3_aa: CASSPGTSYRPDTQYF
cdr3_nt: TGTGCCAGCAGTCCCGGGACTAGCTACAGGCCCGATACGCAGTATTTT

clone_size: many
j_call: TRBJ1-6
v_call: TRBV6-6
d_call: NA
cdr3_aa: CASSYSGPTGPLHF
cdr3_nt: TGTGCCAGCAGTTACTCGGGACCCACTGGACCCCTCCACTTT

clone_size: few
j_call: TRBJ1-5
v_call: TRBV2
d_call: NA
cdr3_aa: CASSQQGPGGNQPQHF
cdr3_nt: TGTGCCAGCAGTCAACAGGGTCCTGGGGGCAATCAGCCCCAGCATTTT

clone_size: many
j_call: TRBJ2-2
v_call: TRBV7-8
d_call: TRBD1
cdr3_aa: CASSPTGQGGSTGELFF
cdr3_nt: TGTGCCAGCAGCCCGACGGGACAGGGAGGATCCACCGGGGAGCTGTTTTTT

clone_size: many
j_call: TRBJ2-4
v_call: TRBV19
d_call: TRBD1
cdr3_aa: CASSIGDRGGEDIQYF
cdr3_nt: TGTGCCAGTAGTATAGGTGACAGGGGAGGAGAAGACATTCAGTACTTC

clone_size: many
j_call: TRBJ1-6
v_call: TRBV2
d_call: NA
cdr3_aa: CASSEEGSLPLHF
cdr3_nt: TGTGCCAGCAGTGAGGAAGGTTCCCTGCCCCTCCACTTT

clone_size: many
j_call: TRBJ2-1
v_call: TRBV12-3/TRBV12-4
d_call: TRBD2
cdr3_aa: CASSRSTSGVLSSYNEQFF
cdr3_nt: TGTGCCAGCAGTCGTTCGACTAGCGGGGTTCTAAGCTCCTACAATGAGCAGTTCTTC

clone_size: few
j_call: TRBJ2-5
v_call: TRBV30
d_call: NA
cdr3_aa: CAWSVYQAPRRTQYF
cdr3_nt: TGTGCCTGGAGTGTTTATCAGGCCCCCCGGAGGACCCAGTACTTC

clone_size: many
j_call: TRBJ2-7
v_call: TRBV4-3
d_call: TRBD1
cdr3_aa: CASSQAVTGSHEQYF
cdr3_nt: TGCGCCAGCAGCCAAGCAGTGACAGGGTCCCACGAGCAGTACTTC

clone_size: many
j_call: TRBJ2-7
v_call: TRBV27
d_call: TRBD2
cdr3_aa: CASGYRRGGNYEQYF
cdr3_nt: TGTGCCAGCGGATACAGGCGGGGGGGAAATTACGAGCAGTACTTC

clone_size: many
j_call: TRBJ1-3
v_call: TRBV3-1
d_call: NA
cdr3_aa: CASSQGEISENTIYF
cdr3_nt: TGTGCCAGCAGCCAAGGCGAAATCTCTGAAAACACCATATATTTT

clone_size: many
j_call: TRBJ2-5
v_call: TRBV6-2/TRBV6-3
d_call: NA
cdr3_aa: CASSYDGTSQETQYF
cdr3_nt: TGTGCCAGCAGTTACGACGGGACGTCCCAAGAGACCCAGTACTTC

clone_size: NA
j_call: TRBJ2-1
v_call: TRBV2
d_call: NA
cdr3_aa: CASSDRQGGNEQFF
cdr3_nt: TGTGCCAGCAGTGACCGGCAGGGTGGCAATGAGCAGTTCTTC

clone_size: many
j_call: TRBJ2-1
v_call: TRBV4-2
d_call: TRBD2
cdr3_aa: CASSQAGLAGGPYNEQFF
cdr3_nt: TGTGCCAGCAGCCAAGCGGGACTAGCGGGGGGGCCCTACAATGAGCAGTTCTTC

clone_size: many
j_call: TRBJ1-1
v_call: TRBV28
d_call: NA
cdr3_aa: CASPPLAGDGEAFF
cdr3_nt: TGTGCCAGCCCACCTCTAGCGGGAGACGGTGAAGCTTTCTTT

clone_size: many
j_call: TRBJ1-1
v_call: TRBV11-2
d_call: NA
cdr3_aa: CASSPGLGITEAFF
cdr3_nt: TGTGCCAGCAGCCCCGGGTTGGGGATCACTGAAGCTTTCTTT

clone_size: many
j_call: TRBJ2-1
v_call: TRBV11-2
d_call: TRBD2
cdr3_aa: CASSLRLAGGLDEQFF
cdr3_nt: TGTGCCAGCAGCCTGCGACTAGCGGGGGGGCTGGATGAGCAGTTCTTC

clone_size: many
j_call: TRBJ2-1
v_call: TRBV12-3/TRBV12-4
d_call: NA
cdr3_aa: CASSLSGSYNEQFF
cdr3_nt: TGTGCCAGCAGTTTAAGCGGGTCCTACAATGAGCAGTTCTTC

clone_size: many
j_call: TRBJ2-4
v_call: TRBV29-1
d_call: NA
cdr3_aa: CSVTSVAKNIQYF
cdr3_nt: TGCAGCGTTACATCCGTAGCCAAAAACATTCAGTACTTC

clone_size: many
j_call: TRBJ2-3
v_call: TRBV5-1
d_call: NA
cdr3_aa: CASTTGPGTDTQYF
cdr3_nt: TGCGCCAGCACTACAGGGCCAGGCACAGATACGCAGTATTTT

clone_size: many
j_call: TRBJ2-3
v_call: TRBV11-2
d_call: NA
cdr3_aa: CASSLVSGADTQYF
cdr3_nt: TGTGCCAGCAGCTTAGTGTCGGGGGCTGATACGCAGTATTTT

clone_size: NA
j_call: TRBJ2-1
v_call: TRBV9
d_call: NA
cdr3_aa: CASSVGPLVGQVEQFF
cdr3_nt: TGTGCCAGCAGCGTAGGTCCGCTAGTAGGTCAGGTTGAGCAGTTCTTC

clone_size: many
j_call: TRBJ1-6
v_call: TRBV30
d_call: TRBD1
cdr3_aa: CAWRAGTGNSPLHF
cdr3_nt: TGTGCCTGGAGGGCCGGGACAGGGAATTCACCCCTCCACTTT

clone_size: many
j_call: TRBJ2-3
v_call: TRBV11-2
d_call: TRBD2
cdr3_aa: CASSYSGGARDTQYF
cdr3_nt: TGTGCCAGCAGCTATAGCGGGGGGGCTCGAGATACGCAGTATTTT

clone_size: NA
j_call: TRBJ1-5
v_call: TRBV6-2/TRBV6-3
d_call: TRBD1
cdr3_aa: CASSYSSGGYQPQHF
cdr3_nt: TGTGCCAGCAGTTACTCGTCAGGGGGCTATCAGCCCCAGCATTTT

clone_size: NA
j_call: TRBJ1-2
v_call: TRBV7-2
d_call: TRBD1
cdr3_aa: CASSPRQGTGYGYTF
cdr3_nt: TGTGCCAGCAGCCCGCGACAGGGGACGGGCTATGGCTACACCTTC

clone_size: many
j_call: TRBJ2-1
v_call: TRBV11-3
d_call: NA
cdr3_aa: CASSRIQGDNEQFF
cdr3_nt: TGTGCCAGCAGCCGAATACAGGGTGACAATGAGCAGTTCTTC

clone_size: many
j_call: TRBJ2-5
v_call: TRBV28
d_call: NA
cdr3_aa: CASSLPGSAQYF
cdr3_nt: TGTGCCAGCAGTTTACCCGGCAGCGCCCAGTACTTC

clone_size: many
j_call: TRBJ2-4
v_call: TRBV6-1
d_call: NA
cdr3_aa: CASVDLLAKNIQYF
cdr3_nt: TGTGCCAGCGTAGATCTACTAGCCAAAAACATTCAGTACTTC

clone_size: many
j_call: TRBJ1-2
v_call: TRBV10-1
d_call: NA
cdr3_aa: CASSGARLSGYTF
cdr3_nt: TGCGCCAGCAGCGGAGCCCGGTTAAGTGGCTACACCTTC

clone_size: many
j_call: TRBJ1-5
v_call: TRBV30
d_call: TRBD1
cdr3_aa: CAWTRDRGVNQPQHF
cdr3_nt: TGTGCCTGGACCAGAGACAGGGGGGTCAATCAGCCCCAGCATTTT

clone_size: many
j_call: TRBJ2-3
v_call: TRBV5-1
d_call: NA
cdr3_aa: CASSLARTRLTDTQYF
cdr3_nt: TGCGCCAGCAGCTTGGCCCGGACCCGGCTCACAGATACGCAGTATTTT

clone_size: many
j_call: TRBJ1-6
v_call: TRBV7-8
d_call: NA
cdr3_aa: CASRTRLSYNSPLHF
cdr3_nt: TGTGCCAGCAGGACTCGACTCTCCTATAATTCACCCCTCCACTTT

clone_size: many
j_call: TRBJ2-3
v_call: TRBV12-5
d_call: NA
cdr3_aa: CASGPSGNTQYF
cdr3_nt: TGTGCTAGTGGTCCAAGTGGGAATACGCAGTATTTT

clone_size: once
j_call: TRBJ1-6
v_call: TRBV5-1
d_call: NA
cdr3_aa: CATKDRVTLNSPLHF
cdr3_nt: TGCGCCACCAAAGACCGGGTCACACTGAATTCACCCCTCCACTTT

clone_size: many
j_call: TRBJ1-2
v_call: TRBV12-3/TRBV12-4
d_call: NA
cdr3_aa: CASSLEGWYGYTF
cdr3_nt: TGTGCCAGCAGTTTGGAGGGGTGGTATGGCTACACCTTC

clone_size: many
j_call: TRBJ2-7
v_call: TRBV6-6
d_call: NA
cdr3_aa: CASSTTGLGSYEQYF
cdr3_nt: TGTGCCAGCAGTACTACAGGGTTGGGCTCCTACGAGCAGTACTTC

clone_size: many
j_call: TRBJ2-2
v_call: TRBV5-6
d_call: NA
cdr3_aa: CASRRESTGELFF
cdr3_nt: TGTGCCAGCAGGAGGGAGAGCACCGGGGAGCTGTTTTTT

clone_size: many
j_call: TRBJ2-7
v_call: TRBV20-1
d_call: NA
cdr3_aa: CSARDPQGGEYEQYF
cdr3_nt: TGCAGTGCTAGAGATCCTCAGGGGGGTGAATACGAGCAGTACTTC

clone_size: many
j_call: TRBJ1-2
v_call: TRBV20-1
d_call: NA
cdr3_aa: CSAREKPTSYGYTF
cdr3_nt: TGCAGTGCTAGAGAAAAACCGACAAGCTATGGCTACACCTTC

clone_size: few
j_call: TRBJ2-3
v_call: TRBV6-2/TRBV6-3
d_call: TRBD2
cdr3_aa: CASSYPDSGRHTDTQYF
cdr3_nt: TGTGCCAGCAGTTACCCCGATAGCGGGAGACACACAGATACGCAGTATTTT

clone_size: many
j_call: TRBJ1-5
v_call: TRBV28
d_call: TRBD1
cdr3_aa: CASSLMRDRGNQPQHF
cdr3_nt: TGTGCCAGCAGTTTGATGAGGGACAGGGGCAATCAGCCCCAGCATTTT

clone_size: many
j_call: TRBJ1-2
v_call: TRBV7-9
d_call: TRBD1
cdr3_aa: CASSLMAGGDYGYTF
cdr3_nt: TGTGCCAGCAGCTTAATGGCAGGGGGCGACTATGGCTACACCTTC

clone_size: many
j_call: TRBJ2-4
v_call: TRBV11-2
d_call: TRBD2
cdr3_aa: CASSSGLAGGRAKNIQYF
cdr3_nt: TGTGCCAGCAGCTCCGGACTAGCGGGGGGGCGAGCCAAAAACATTCAGTACTTC

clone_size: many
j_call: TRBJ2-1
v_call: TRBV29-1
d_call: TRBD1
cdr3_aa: CSIPPGTGASNEQFF
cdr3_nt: TGCAGCATCCCCCCCGGGACAGGGGCCTCAAATGAGCAGTTCTTC

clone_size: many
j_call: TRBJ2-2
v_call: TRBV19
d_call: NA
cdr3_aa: CASSIPQAVGELFF
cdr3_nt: TGTGCCAGTAGTATCCCGCAGGCCGTCGGGGAGCTGTTTTTT

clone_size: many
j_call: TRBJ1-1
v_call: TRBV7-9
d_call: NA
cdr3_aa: CASSSNSAQPTMNTEAFF
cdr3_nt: TGTGCCAGCAGCTCTAACAGCGCACAGCCTACAATGAACACTGAAGCTTTCTTT

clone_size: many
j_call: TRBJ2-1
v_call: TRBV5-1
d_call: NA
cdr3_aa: CASSLLSGINSYNEQFF
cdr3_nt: TGCGCCAGCAGCCTCCTTTCAGGCATTAACTCCTACAATGAGCAGTTCTTC

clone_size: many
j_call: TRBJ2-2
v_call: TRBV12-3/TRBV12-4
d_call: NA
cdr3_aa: CASRPGRVTGELFF
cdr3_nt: TGTGCCAGCAGGCCCGGCAGGGTCACCGGGGAGCTGTTTTTT

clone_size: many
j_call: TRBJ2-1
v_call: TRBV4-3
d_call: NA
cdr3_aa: CASSQEWKQDTYNEQFF
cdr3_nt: TGCGCCAGCAGCCAAGAATGGAAGCAGGACACCTACAATGAGCAGTTCTTC

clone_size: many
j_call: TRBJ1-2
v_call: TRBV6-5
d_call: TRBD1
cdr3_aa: CASSYRTTGTGGSYGYTF
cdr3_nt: TGTGCCAGCAGTTACCGAACAACCGGGACAGGGGGATCCTATGGCTACACCTTC

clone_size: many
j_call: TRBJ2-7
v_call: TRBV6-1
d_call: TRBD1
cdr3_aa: CASSGTGGWNEQYF
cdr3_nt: TGTGCCAGCAGTGGGACAGGTGGATGGAACGAGCAGTACTTC

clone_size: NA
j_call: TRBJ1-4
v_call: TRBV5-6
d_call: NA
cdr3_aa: CASSLAGPNEKLFF
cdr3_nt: TGTGCCAGCAGCTTGGCGGGGCCTAATGAAAAACTGTTTTTT